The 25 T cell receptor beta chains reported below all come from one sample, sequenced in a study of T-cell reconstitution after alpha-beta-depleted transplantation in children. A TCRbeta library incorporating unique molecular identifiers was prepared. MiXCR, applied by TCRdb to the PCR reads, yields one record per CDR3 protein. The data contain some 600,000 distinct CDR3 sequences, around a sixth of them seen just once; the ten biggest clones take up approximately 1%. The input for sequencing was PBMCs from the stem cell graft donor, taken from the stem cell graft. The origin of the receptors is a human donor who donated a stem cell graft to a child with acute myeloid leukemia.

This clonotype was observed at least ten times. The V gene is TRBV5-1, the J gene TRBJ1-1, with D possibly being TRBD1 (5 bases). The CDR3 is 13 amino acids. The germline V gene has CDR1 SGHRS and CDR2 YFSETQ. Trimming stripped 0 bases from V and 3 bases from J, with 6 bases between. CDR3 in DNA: TGCGCCAGCAGCTTGGACAGGTACACTGAAGCTTTCTTT. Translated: CASSLDRYTEAFF.

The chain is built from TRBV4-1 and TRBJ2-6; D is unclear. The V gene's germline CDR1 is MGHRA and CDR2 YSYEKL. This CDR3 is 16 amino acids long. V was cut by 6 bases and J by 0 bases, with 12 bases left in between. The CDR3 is CASSPVRSSGANVLTF. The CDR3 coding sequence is TGCGCCAGCAGTCCCGTACGGAGCTCTGGGGCCAACGTCCTGACTTTC.

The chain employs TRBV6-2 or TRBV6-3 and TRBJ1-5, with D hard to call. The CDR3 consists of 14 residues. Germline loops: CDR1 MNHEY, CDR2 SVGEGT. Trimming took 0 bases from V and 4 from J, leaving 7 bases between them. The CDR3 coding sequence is TGTGCCAGCAGTTACTCGGAGGGAAATCAGCCCCAGCATTTT. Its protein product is CASSYSEGNQPQHF.

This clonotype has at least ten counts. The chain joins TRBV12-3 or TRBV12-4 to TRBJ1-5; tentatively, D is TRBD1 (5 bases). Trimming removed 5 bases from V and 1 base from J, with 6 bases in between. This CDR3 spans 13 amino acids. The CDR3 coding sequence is TGTGCCAGCAGTGGGACCAGCAATCAGCCCCAGCATTTT. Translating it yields CASSGTSNQPQHF.

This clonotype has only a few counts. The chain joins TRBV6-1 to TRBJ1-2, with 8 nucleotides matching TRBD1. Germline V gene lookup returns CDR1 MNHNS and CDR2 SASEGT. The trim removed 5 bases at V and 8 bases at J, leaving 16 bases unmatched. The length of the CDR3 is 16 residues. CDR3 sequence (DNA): TGTGCCAGCAGTAAACAACCCCGAGGGGACAGGCGGGGCTACACCTTC. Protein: CASSKQPRGDRRGYTF.

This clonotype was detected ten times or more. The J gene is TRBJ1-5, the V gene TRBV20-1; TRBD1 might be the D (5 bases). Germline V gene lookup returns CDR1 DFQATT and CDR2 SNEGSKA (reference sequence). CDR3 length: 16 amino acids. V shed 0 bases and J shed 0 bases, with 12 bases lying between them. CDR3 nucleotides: TGCAGTGCTAGAGATCATCGGACACCTAGCAATCAGCCCCAGCATTTT. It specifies CSARDHRTPSNQPQHF.

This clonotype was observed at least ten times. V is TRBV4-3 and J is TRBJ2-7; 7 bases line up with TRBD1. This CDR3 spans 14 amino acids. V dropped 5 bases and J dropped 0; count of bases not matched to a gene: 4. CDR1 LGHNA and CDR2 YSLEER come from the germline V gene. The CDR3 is CASSSGTDSYEQYF. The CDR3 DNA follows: TGCGCCAGCAGCTCAGGGACAGACTCCTACGAGCAGTACTTC.

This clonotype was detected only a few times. The CDR3 region is CASSKGERDPAYEQYF. In DNA form, the CDR3 reads TGTGCCAGCAGCAAAGGGGAACGGGACCCTGCCTACGAGCAGTACTTC. The V call is TRBV21-1, the J call TRBJ2-7; the tabulated D call, TRBD1, remains unverified against the DNA. TRBV21-1 is a pseudogene. CDR3 size: 16 residues.

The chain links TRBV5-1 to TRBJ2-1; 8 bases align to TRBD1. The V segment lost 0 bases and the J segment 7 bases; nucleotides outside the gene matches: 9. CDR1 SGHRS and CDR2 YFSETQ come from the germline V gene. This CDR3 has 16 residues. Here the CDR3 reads CASSLDPGGSRNEQFF. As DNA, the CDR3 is TGCGCCAGCAGCTTGGATCCAGGGGGCTCTCGAAATGAGCAGTTCTTC.

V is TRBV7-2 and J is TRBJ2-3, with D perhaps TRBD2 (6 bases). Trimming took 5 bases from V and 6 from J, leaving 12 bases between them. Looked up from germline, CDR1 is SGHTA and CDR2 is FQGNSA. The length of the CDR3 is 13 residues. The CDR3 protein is CASSPFGGDTQYF. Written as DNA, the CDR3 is TGTGCCAGCAGCCCCTTCGGAGGGGATACGCAGTATTTT.

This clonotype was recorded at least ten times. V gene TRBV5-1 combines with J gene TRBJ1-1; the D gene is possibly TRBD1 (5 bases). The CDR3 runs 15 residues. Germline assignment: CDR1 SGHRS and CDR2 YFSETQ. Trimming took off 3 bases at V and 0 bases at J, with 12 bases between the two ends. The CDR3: CASSSQVNLNTEAFF. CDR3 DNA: TGCGCCAGCAGCTCACAGGTTAATTTGAACACTGAAGCTTTCTTT.

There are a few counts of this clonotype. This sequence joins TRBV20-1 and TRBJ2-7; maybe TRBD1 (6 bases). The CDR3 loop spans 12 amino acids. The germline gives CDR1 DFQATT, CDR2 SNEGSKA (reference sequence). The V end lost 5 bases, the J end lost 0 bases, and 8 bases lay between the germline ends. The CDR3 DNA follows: TGCAGTGCTTGGACAGCCTCCTACGAGCAGTACTTC. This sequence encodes CSAWTASYEQYF.

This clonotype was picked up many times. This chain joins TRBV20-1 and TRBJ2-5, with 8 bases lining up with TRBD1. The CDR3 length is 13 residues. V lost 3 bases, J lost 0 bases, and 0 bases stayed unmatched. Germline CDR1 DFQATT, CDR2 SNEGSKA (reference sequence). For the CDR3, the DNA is TGCAGTGCTAGGGGACAGGACCAAGAGACCCAGTACTTC. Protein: CSARGQDQETQYF.

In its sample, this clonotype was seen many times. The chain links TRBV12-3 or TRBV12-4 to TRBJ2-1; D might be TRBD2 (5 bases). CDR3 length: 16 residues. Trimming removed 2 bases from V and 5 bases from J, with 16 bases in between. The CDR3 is CASSLLVSVGDNEQFF. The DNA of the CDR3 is TGTGCCAGCAGTTTACTTGTTTCTGTCGGGGACAATGAGCAGTTCTTC.

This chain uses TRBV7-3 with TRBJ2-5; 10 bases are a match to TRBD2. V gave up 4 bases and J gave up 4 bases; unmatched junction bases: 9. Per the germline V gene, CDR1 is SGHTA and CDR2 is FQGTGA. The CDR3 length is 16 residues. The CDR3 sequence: CASSYLGAGGSETQYF. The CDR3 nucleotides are TGTGCCAGCAGCTACCTCGGAGCGGGGGGGTCAGAGACCCAGTACTTC.

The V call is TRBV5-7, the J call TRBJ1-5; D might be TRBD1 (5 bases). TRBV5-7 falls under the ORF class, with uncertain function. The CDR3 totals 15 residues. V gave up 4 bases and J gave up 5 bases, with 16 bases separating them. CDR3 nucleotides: TGTGCCAGCAGCCCTCCGACGCAGGGAGATCAGCCCCAGCATTTT. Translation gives CASSPPTQGDQPQHF.

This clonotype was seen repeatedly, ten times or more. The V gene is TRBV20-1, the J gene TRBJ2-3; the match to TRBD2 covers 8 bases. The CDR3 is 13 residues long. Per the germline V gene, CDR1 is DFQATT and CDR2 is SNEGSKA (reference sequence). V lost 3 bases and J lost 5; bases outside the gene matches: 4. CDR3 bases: TGCAGTGCTAGCGGGGGGGCCCAAGATACGCAGTATTTT. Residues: CSASGGAQDTQYF.

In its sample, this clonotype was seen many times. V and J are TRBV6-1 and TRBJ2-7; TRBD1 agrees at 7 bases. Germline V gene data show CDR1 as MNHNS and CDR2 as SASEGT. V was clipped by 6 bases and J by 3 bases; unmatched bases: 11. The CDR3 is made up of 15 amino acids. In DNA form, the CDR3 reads TGTGCCAGCAGGAAACGGGATAGGGGGCTCTACGAGCAGTACGTC. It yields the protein CASRKRDRGLYEQYV.

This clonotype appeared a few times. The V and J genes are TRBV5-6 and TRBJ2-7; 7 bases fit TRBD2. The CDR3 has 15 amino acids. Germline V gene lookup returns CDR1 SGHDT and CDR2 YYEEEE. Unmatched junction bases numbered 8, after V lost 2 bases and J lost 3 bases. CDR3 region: CASSFWRGMFYEQYF. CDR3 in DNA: TGTGCCAGCAGCTTCTGGCGGGGGATGTTCTACGAGCAGTACTTC.

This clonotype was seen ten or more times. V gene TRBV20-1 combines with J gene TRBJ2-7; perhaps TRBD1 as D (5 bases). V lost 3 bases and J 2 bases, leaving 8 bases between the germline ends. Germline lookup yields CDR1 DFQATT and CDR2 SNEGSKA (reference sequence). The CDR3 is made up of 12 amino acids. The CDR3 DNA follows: TGCAGTGCTAGCCAGACAGCCTACGAGCAGTACTTC. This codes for CSASQTAYEQYF.

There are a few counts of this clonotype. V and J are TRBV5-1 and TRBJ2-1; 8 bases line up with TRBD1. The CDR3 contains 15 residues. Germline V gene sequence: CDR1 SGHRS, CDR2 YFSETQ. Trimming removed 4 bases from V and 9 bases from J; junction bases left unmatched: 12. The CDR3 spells CASSISGTGGGEQFF. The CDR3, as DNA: TGCGCCAGCAGCATCTCCGGGACAGGCGGAGGTGAGCAGTTCTTC.

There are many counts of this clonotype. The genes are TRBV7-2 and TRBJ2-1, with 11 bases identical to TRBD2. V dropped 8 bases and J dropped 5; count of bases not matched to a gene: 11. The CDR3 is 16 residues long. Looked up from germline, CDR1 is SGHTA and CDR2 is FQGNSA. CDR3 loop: CASGVVAGGLNNEQFF. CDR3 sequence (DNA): TGTGCCAGCGGAGTAGTAGCGGGGGGGCTAAACAATGAGCAGTTCTTC.

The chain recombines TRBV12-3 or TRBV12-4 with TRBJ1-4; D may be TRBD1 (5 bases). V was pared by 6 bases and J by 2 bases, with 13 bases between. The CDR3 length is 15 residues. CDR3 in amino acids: CASRGDPLTNEKLFF. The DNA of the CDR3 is TGTGCCAGCAGGGGGGATCCGCTCACTAATGAAAAACTGTTTTTT.

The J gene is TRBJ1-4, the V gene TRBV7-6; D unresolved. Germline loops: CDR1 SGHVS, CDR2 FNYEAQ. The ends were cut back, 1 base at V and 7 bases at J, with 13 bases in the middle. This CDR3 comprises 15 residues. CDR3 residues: CASSLGAGPAEKLFF. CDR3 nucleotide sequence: TGTGCCAGCAGCTTAGGGGCCGGGCCCGCTGAAAAACTGTTTTTT.

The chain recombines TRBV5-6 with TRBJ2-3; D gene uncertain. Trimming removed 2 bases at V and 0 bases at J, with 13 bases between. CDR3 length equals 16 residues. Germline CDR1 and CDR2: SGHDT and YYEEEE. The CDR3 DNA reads TGTGCCAGCAGCTTTGGGCCCCGTGCTAGCACAGATACGCAGTATTTT. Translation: CASSFGPRASTDTQYF.